Listed below are T cell receptor beta chains from one sample, sequenced in a study of blood T cells in healthy people across ages. MiXCR, run by TCRdb on the 5' RACE reads, gives a single entry per CDR3 protein. The data show roughly 500,000 distinct CDR3 sequences, 25% to 30% seen once. The sample comprised blood. The receptors stem from a woman aged 70 to 79 in good health. CDR3s include the opening cysteine and the closing phenylalanine or tryptophan. A D gene is named only where the DNA matches it firmly. The listing skips clone size in some rows; elsewhere it reads once, few, many or a size class.

d_gene	j_gene	abundance	v_gene	CDR3aa	CDR3nt
-	TRBJ1-1	few	TRBV12-3/TRBV12-4	CASSFREPEAFF	TGTGCCAGCAGTTTTCGGGAGCCTGAAGCTTTCTTT
TRBD2	TRBJ2-5	-	TRBV29-1	CSVERGGPQETQYF	TGCAGCGTTGAGCGCGGGGGGCCCCAAGAGACCCAGTACTTC
-	TRBJ1-1	few	TRBV20-1	CSARSRALEAFF	TGCAGTGCTAGATCCAGGGCCCTTGAAGCTTTCTTT
TRBD2	TRBJ2-4	few	TRBV7-2	CASSLALGSGGLAKNIQYF	TGTGCCAGCAGCTTAGCGCTCGGTAGCGGGGGTCTAGCCAAAAACATTCAGTACTTC
TRBD1	TRBJ2-6	-	TRBV6-5	CASSYPRQGSGANVLTF	TGTGCCAGCAGTTACCCTAGACAGGGCTCTGGGGCCAACGTCCTGACTTTC
TRBD1	TRBJ1-6	-	TRBV4-3	CASSQEAGTANSPLHF	TGCGCCAGCAGCCAAGAGGCCGGGACAGCCAATTCACCCCTCCACTTT
-	TRBJ2-5	many	TRBV3-1	CASSPLQYRDEETQYF	TGTGCCAGCAGCCCGCTCCAATACAGGGACGAAGAGACCCAGTACTTC
TRBD2	TRBJ2-5	-	TRBV7-6	CASSLALAGGQGETQYF	TGTGCCAGCAGCTTAGCGCTAGCGGGGGGCCAGGGGGAGACCCAGTACTTC
TRBD1	TRBJ2-2	-	TRBV7-9	CASSFGFGTVPTGELFF	TGTGCCAGCAGCTTCGGGTTCGGGACAGTGCCCACCGGGGAGCTGTTTTTT
-	TRBJ2-3	-	TRBV20-1	CSARVWGGTQYF	TGCAGTGCTAGAGTATGGGGAGGTACGCAGTATTTT
-	TRBJ2-5	few	TRBV29-1	CSVEAGTVDLETQYF	TGCAGCGTTGAGGCCGGGACGGTTGATTTAGAGACCCAGTACTTC
-	TRBJ2-7	few	TRBV6-2/TRBV6-3	CASRWTWSSYEQYF	TGTGCCAGCCGTTGGACGTGGAGCTCCTACGAGCAGTACTTC
TRBD1	TRBJ1-6	-	TRBV9	CASSVGGTGGSVGTPLHF	TGTGCCAGCAGCGTAGGGGGGACAGGGGGTAGTGTCGGTACACCCCTCCACTTT
-	TRBJ1-3	-	TRBV11-2	CASSLVSGRLSGNTIYF	TGTGCCAGCAGCTTAGTCTCGGGACGGCTCTCTGGAAACACCATATATTTT
-	TRBJ1-3	-	TRBV30	CAWTSRPLGNTIYF	TGTGCCTGGACCTCCCGGCCCCTGGGAAACACCATATATTTT
-	TRBJ2-5	few	TRBV6-1	CASSESWGAQETQYF	TGTGCCAGCAGTGAGTCTTGGGGCGCCCAAGAGACCCAGTACTTC
TRBD1	TRBJ2-2	few	TRBV7-9	CASSPPGTGNTGELFF	TGTGCCAGCAGCCCCCCCGGGACAGGGAACACCGGGGAGCTGTTTTTT
-	TRBJ2-3	-	TRBV29-1	CSVSGEVQGTQYF	TGCAGCGTTTCAGGGGAGGTTCAGGGTACGCAGTATTTT
TRBD1	TRBJ2-1	few	TRBV7-6	CASSSLDRGVNEQFF	TGTGCCAGCAGCTCCTTGGACAGGGGAGTCAATGAGCAGTTCTTC
TRBD1	TRBJ1-1	-	TRBV29-1	CSVVPGTGGATEAFF	TGCAGCGTTGTCCCCGGGACAGGGGGCGCGACTGAAGCTTTCTTT
-	TRBJ2-1	-	TRBV6-1	CASTQEVIGSYNEQFF	TGTGCCAGCACCCAAGAGGTAATAGGCTCCTACAATGAGCAGTTCTTC
TRBD1	TRBJ2-1	-	TRBV11-2	CASSFRDRTYNEQFF	TGTGCCAGCAGCTTTAGGGACAGGACCTACAATGAGCAGTTCTTC
TRBD1	TRBJ1-2	few	TRBV5-1	CASRQGSTNYGYTF	TGCGCCAGTAGACAGGGTTCTACTAACTATGGCTACACCTTC
-	TRBJ2-7	once	TRBV20-1	CSARTVKPPYEQYF	TGCAGTGCTAGGACAGTTAAGCCCCCCTACGAGCAGTACTTC
TRBD2	TRBJ2-4	few	TRBV4-3	CASSRGTSGGAANIQYF	TGCGCCAGCAGCCGAGGGACTAGCGGGGGGGCAGCGAACATTCAGTACTTC
TRBD2	TRBJ2-3	-	TRBV5-1	CASSPLTSGGLGDTQYF	TGCGCCAGCAGCCCACTTACTAGCGGGGGACTCGGGGATACGCAGTATTTT
TRBD1	TRBJ1-4	-	TRBV12-3/TRBV12-4	CASSTGTGGSLREKLFF	TGTGCCAGCTCTACCGGGACAGGGGGCTCGTTGAGGGAAAAACTGTTTTTT
-	TRBJ2-7	-	TRBV29-1	CSVIQGSYEQYF	TGCAGCGTTATACAGGGATCCTACGAGCAGTACTTC
-	TRBJ2-2	few	TRBV24-1	CATSDPSPGANTGELFF	TGTGCCACCAGTGACCCCTCCCCAGGAGCGAACACCGGGGAGCTGTTTTTT
-	TRBJ1-4	many	TRBV20-1	CSVGTTNEKLFF	TGCAGTGTGGGAACAACTAATGAAAAACTGTTTTTT
TRBD1	TRBJ2-3	-	TRBV7-8	CASSPWTGSSTDTQYF	TGTGCCAGCAGCCCATGGACAGGGAGTAGCACAGATACGCAGTATTTT
-	TRBJ1-6	many	TRBV7-9	CASSLDGNSPLHF	TGTGCCAGCAGCTTAGACGGTAATTCACCCCTCCACTTT
-	TRBJ2-2	few	TRBV11-2	CASSLLGGGTGELFF	TGTGCCAGCAGCTTATTAGGGGGAGGCACCGGGGAGCTGTTTTTT